The 5 T cell receptor beta chains given below trace back to one sample, sequenced in a study of T cells after yellow fever vaccination. Each CDR3 protein gets one entry after TCRdb re-called the 5' RACE reads with MiXCR. The data hold some 340,000 distinct CDR3 sequences, with around 11% observed a single time. The material was CD4+ T cells sorted from PBMCs, obtained 45 days after the yellow fever booster vaccination. Every receptor here comes from a man aged 18 to 29 who received the YFV17D yellow fever vaccine.

The chain combines TRBV9 with TRBJ2-1; 13 bases are a match to TRBD2. The CDR3 has 18 residues. From germline, CDR1 is SGDLS and CDR2 YYNGEE. Losses at the gene ends were 1 base for V and 7 bases for J; bases not matched to a gene: 11. CDR3 bases: TGTGCCAGCAGCGTAAAGGGCACCGGGACTAGCGGGGAAAATGAGCAGTTCTTC. Encoded protein: CASSVKGTGTSGENEQFF. Looking up the rest from reference TRBV9 and TRBJ2-1 gives the full variable domain: DSGVTQTPKHLITATGQRVTLRCSPRSGDLSVYWYQQSLDQGLQFLIQYYNGEERAKGNILERFSAQQFPDLHSELNLSSLELGDSALYFCASSVKGTGTSGENEQFFGPGTRLTVL.

V and J are TRBV7-9 and TRBJ1-4, with 8 bases matching TRBD1. V gave up 5 bases and J gave up 12 bases; unmatched junction bases: 11. Germline lookup yields CDR1 SEHNR and CDR2 FQNEAQ (reference sequence). The CDR3 is 14 residues long. The CDR3 is CASSVTGDTSELFF. The CDR3 coding sequence is TGTGCCAGCAGCGTGACAGGGGACACTTCGGAACTGTTTTTT.

The rearrangement joins TRBV2 to TRBJ2-3; TRBD2 is a possible D gene (5 bases). The CDR3 contains 13 residues. Germline values: CDR1 SNHLY, CDR2 FYNNEI. Deletions cut 4 bases from V and 6 bases from J, with 11 bases between. The CDR3, as DNA: TGTGCCAGCAGTGTAGCGAGGAGGGATACGCAGTATTTT. Translated: CASSVARRDTQYF.

The rearrangement joins TRBV4-3 to TRBJ2-2; 12 bases match TRBD1. The CDR3 loop spans 16 amino acids. After removal of 3 bases from V and 7 bases from J, the junction contained 6 bases not matched to a gene. Germline values: CDR1 LGHNA, CDR2 YSLEER. DNA for the CDR3: TGCGCCAGCAGCCATACCGGGACAGGGGGCGGCGGGGAGCTGTTTTTT. This gives the protein CASSHTGTGGGGELFF.

The CDR3 reads CASSSDRPYNSPLHF. The CDR3 DNA follows: TGTGCCAGCAGTTCTGACAGGCCATATAATTCACCCCTCCACTTT. V is TRBV6-2 or TRBV6-3 and J is TRBJ1-6; D might be TRBD1 (6 bases). The ends were cut back, 4 bases at V and 4 bases at J, with 11 bases in the middle. Germline CDR1 reads MNHEY; CDR2 reads SVGEGT. The CDR3 sequence is 15 residues long.